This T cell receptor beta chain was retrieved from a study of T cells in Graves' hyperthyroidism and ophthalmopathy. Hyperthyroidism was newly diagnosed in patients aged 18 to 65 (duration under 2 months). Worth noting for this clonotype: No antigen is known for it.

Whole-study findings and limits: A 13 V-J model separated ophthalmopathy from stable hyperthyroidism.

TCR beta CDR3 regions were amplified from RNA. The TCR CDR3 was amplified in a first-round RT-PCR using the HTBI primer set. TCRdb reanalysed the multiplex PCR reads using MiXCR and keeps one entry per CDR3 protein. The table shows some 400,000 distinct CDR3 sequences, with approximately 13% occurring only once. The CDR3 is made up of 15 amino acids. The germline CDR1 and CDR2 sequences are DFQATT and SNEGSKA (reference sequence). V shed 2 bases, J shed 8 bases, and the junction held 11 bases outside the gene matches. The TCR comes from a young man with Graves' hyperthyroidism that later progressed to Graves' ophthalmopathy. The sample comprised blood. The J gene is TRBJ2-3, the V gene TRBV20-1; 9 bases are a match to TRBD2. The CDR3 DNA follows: TGCAGTGCTAGAAGGCGCGGGGGGGCTGGGGGTACGCAGTATTTT. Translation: CSARRRGGAGGTQYF.